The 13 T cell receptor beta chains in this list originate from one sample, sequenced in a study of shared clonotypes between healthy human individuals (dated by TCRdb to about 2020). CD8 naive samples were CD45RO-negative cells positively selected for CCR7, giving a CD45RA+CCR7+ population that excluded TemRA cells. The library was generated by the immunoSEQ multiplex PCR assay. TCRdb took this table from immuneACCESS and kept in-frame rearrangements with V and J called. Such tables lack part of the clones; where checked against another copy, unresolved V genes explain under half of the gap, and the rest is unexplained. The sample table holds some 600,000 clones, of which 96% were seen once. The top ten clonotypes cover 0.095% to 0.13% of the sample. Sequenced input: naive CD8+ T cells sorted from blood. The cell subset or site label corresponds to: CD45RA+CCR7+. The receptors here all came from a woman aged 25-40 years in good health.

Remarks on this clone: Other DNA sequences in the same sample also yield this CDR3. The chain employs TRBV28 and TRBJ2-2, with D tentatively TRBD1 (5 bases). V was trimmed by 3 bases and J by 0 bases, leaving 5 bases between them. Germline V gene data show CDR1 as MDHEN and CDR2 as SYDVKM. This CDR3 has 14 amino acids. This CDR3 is CASSLTANTGELFF. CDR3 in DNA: TGTGCCAGCAGTTTGACAGCGAACACCGGGGAGCTGTTTTTT.

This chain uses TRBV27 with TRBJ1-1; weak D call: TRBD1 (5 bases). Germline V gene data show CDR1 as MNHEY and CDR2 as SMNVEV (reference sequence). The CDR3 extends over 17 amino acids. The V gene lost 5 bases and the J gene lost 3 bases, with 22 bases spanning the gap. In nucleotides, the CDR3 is TGTGCCAGCAGTCCCCAGGGACCCCTAAATAGGGACACTGAAGCTTTCTTT. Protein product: CASSPQGPLNRDTEAFF.

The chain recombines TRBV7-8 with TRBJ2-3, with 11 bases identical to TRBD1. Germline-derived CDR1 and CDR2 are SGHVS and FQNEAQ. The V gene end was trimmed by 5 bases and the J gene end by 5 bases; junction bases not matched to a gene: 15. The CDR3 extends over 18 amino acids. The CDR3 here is CASSATPGQGVGGDTQYF. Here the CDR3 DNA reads TGTGCCAGCAGCGCCACACCGGGACAGGGGGTGGGTGGAGATACGCAGTATTTT.

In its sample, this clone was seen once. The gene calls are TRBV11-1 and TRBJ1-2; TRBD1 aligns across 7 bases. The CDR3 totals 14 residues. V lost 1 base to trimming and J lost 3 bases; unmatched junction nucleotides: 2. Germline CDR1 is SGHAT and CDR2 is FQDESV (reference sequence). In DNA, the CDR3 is TGTGCCAGCAGCTTAGAAGGGGGCTACTATGGCTACACCTTC. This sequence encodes CASSLEGGYYGYTF.

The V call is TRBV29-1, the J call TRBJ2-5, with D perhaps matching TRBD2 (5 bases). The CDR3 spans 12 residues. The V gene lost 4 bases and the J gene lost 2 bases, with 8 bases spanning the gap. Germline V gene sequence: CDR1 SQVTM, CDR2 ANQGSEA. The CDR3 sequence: CSVVGNQETQYF. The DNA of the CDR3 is TGCAGCGTTGTCGGGAATCAAGAGACCCAGTACTTC.

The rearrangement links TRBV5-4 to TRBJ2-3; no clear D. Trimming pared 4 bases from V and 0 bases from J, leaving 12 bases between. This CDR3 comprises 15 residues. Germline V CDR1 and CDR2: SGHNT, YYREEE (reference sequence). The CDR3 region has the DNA TGTGCCAGCAGCCCGAGCTGGGGTAGCACAGATACGCAGTATTTT. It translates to CASSPSWGSTDTQYF.

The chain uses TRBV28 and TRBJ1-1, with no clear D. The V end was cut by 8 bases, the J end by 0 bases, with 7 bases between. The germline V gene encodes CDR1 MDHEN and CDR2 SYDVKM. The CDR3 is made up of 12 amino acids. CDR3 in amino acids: CASEAMNTEAFF. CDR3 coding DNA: TGTGCCAGCGAGGCCATGAACACTGAAGCTTTCTTT.

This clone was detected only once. The DNA for the CDR3 is TGTGCCAGCAGCGGACGCGGGTTTTCGGATGAGCAGTACTTC. Amino acid sequence: CASSGRGFSDEQYF. The chain combines TRBV7-6 with TRBJ2-7; TRBD2 is a possible D gene (5 bases). V lost 5 bases and J 7 bases, leaving 18 bases between the germline ends. CDR3 length equals 14 residues. CDR1 is SGHVS and CDR2 is FNYEAQ in the germline V gene.

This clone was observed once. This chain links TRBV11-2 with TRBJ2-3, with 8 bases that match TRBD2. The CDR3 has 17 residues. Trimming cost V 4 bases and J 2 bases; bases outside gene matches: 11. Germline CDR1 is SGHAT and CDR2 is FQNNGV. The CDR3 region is CASSSPPWREATDTQYF. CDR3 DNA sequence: TGTGCCAGCAGCTCACCCCCCTGGCGGGAGGCCACAGATACGCAGTATTTT.

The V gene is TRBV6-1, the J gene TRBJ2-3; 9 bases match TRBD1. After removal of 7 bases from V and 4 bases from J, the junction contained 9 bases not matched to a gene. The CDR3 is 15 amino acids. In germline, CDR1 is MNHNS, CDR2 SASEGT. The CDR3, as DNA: TGTGCCAGCACCGAAATCGGGACAGGGCCAGATACGCAGTATTTT. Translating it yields CASTEIGTGPDTQYF.

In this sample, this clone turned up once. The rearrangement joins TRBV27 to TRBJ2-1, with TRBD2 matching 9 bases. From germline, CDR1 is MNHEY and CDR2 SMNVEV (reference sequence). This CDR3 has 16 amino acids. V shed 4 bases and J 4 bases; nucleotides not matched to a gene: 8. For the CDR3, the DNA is TGTGCCAGCAGTTCCTGGACTAGCGTACATTACAATGAGCAGTTCTTC. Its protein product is CASSSWTSVHYNEQFF.

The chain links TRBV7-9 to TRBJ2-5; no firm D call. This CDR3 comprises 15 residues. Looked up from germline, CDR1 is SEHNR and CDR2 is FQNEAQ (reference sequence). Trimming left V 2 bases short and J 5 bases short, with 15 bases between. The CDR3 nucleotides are TGTGCCAGCAGCTTAACCGGGTCCTCTGCGGAGACCCAGTACTTC. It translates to CASSLTGSSAETQYF.

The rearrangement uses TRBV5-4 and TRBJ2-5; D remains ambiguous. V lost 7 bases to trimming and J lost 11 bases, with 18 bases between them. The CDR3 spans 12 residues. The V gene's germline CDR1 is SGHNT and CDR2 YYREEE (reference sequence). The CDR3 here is CASADGEQEQYF. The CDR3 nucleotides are TGTGCCAGCGCGGACGGAGAGCAAGAGCAGTACTTC. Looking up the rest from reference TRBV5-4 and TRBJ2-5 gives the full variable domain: ETGVTQSPTHLIKTRGQQVTLRCSSQSGHNTVSWYQQALGQGPQFIFQYYREEENGRGNFPPRFSGLQFPNYSSELNVNALELDDSALYLCASADGEQEQYFGPGTRLLVL.